One sample yielded the 32 T cell receptor beta chains listed below, sequenced in a study of shared clonotypes between healthy human individuals. Profiling relied on immunoSEQ multiplex PCR, and the TCRdb table lists in-frame clones only, not all of them. The sample holds over a million clones; just under 99% are singletons and the top ten take approximately 0.4%. The sample consisted of naive CD4+ T cells sorted from blood. As for subset: CD45RA+ positively selected. These receptors came from a man under 40 in good health.

The J gene is TRBJ2-1, the V gene TRBV19; tentative D call: TRBD1 (5 bases). Germline loops: CDR1 LNHDA, CDR2 SQIVND (reference sequence). The CDR3 consists of 17 residues. The V and J ends lost 3 bases and 9 bases respectively, with 24 bases between them. The CDR3: CASSIGGGHLVGSEQFF. The CDR3 DNA is TGTGCCAGTAGTATTGGTGGCGGACACCTCGTAGGTAGTGAGCAGTTCTTC.

This chain joins TRBV29-1 and TRBJ2-2; TRBD2 aligns across 10 bases. Germline lookup yields CDR1 SQVTM and CDR2 ANQGSEA. The CDR3 loop spans 13 amino acids. Trimming removed 6 bases from V and 4 bases from J; junction bases left unmatched: 2. The CDR3 here is CSVLAGGTGELFF. The DNA of the CDR3 is TGCAGCGTCTTAGCGGGAGGCACCGGGGAGCTGTTTTTT.

The chain employs TRBV11-2 and TRBJ2-7, with D unresolved. The germline V gene has CDR1 SGHAT and CDR2 FQNNGV. The V gene lost 6 bases and the J gene lost 3 bases, with 9 bases spanning the gap. The CDR3 extends over 12 amino acids. This CDR3 reads CASSPKLYEQYF. The CDR3 DNA sequence: TGTGCCAGCAGTCCTAAACTCTACGAGCAGTACTTC.

The CDR3 loop is CASSPLGLAGPSGTGELFF. The CDR3 DNA reads TGTGCCAGCTCACCCCTAGGACTAGCGGGACCTTCGGGAACCGGGGAGCTGTTTTTT. The chain carries TRBV18 and TRBJ2-2, with 12 positions matching TRBD2. The CDR3 contains 19 residues. Unmatched junction bases numbered 13, after V lost 3 bases and J lost 5 bases. The germline gives CDR1 KGHSH, CDR2 LQKENI.

The V call is TRBV10-2, the J call TRBJ2-1, with 13 nucleotides matching TRBD2. CDR1 is WSHSY, CDR2 SAAADI, per germline. CDR3 length: 15 amino acids. V shed 6 bases and J 6 bases; nucleotides not matched to a gene: 5. Here the CDR3 reads CASSPGLAGANEQFF. The CDR3 DNA reads as TGCGCCAGCAGCCCCGGACTAGCGGGAGCCAATGAGCAGTTCTTC.

The rearrangement links TRBV15 to TRBJ2-3; D perhaps matches TRBD1 (6 bases). Trimming took off 1 base at V and 7 bases at J, with 18 bases between the two ends. This CDR3 spans 16 amino acids. From germline, CDR1 is LNHNV and CDR2 YYDKDF (reference sequence). CDR3 DNA: TGTGCCACCAGCAGAGGGAGCAGGGGCTTTATTAATACGCAGTATTTT. Translated: CATSRGSRGFINTQYF.

V usage is TRBV5-1 and J usage is TRBJ2-7; D is tentatively TRBD1 or TRBD2 (6 bases each). Germline V lookup: CDR1 SGHRS, CDR2 YFSETQ. The CDR3 has 16 residues. Trimming shortened V by 0 bases and J by 3 bases, and 16 bases separated the two germline ends. The CDR3 bases are TGCGCCAGCAGCTTGGTGGGGGGCCTCCCCCTCTACGAGCAGTACTTC. Translation gives CASSLVGGLPLYEQYF.

The chain uses TRBV7-8 and TRBJ2-3; no clear D. This CDR3 contains 13 residues. Germline V gives CDR1 SGHVS, CDR2 FQNEAQ. Trimming removed 6 bases from V and 4 bases from J, with 11 bases in between. CDR3: CASSSRVPDTQYF. The CDR3 region has the DNA TGTGCCAGCAGTTCTAGGGTCCCAGATACGCAGTATTTT.

The chain has TRBV9 and TRBJ1-5, with 10 nucleotides matching TRBD1. CDR1 SGDLS and CDR2 YYNGEE come from the germline V gene. CDR3 length: 14 residues. Trimming removed 3 bases from V and 6 bases from J; junction bases left unmatched: 3. CDR3 DNA sequence: TGTGCCAGCAGCGCGGACAGGGGGTTTCAGCCCCAGCATTTT. It encodes CASSADRGFQPQHF. Supplemented by reference TRBV9 and TRBJ1-5, the full variable domain reads DSGVTQTPKHLITATGQRVTLRCSPRSGDLSVYWYQQSLDQGLQFLIQYYNGEERAKGNILERFSAQQFPDLHSELNLSSLELGDSALYFCASSADRGFQPQHFGDGTRLSIL.

The chain has TRBV7-9 and TRBJ2-7; TRBD1 matches at 12 bases. The CDR3 runs to 15 residues. V was pared by 0 bases and J by 11 bases, with 8 bases of the junction left unmatched. CDR1 is SEHNR, CDR2 FQNEAQ, per germline (reference sequence). CDR3 sequence: CASSLAGQGARVEYF. The DNA of the CDR3 is TGTGCCAGCAGCTTAGCGGGACAGGGGGCGCGAGTTGAGTACTTC.

V gene TRBV6-6 combines with J gene TRBJ1-5; perhaps TRBD1 as D (5 bases). This CDR3 is 16 amino acids long. Trimming took 2 bases from V and 0 from J, leaving 11 bases between them. Germline CDR1 is MNHNY and CDR2 is SVGAGI (reference sequence). The CDR3 DNA follows: TGTGCCAGCAGTTACCTAACCAGGGATAGCAATCAGCCCCAGCATTTT. Its protein is CASSYLTRDSNQPQHF.

The CDR3 spells CASSQLTGMYTGELFF. Here the CDR3 DNA reads TGCGCCAGCAGCCAACTCACAGGGATGTACACCGGGGAGCTGTTTTTT. The genes are TRBV4-1 and TRBJ2-2, with D possibly matching TRBD1 (6 bases). With 2 bases removed from V and 3 bases from J, the gap between germline ends came to 13 bases. CDR1 and CDR2 from the germline V gene are MGHRA and YSYEKL. The CDR3 contains 16 residues.

The chain couples TRBV11-2 to TRBJ1-1; D remains unclear. Trimming took 0 bases from V and 1 from J, leaving 6 bases between them. There are 14 residues in the CDR3. Germline V CDR1 and CDR2: SGHAT, FQNNGV. The CDR3 nucleotides are TGTGCCAGCAGCTTAGAATGGGGGAACACTGAAGCTTTCTTT. This codes for CASSLEWGNTEAFF. Combining the CDR3 with reference TRBV11-2 and TRBJ1-1 gives the whole variable domain EAGVAQSPRYKIIEKRQSVAFWCNPISGHATLYWYQQILGQGPKLLIQFQNNGVVDDSQLPKDRFSAERLKGVDSTLKIQPAKLEDSAVYLCASSLEWGNTEAFFGQGTRLTVV.

In this sample, this clone turned up once. The chain couples TRBV5-5 to TRBJ1-1; no clear D. Per the germline V gene, CDR1 is SGHKS and CDR2 is YYEKEE (reference sequence). Trimming removed 0 bases from V and 5 bases from J, with 11 bases in between. The CDR3 loop spans 14 amino acids. The CDR3: CASSLGLGRTEAFF. In nucleotides, the CDR3 is TGTGCCAGCAGCTTGGGCCTGGGGAGGACTGAAGCTTTCTTT.

The gene calls are TRBV10-1 and TRBJ1-2; 8 bases agree with TRBD1. The germline V gene has CDR1 WNHNN and CDR2 SYGVQD (reference sequence). V dropped 3 bases and J dropped 4; count of bases not matched to a gene: 7. This CDR3 is 15 amino acids long. The DNA of the CDR3 is TGCGCCAGCAGTGACCCCGGACAGGGCAGCTATGGCTACACCTTC. This encodes CASSDPGQGSYGYTF.

In this sample, this clone turned up once. This chain uses TRBV5-1 with TRBJ1-1, with D maybe TRBD1 (5 bases). Germline values: CDR1 SGHRS, CDR2 YFSETQ. V was clipped by 0 bases and J by 1 base, with 13 bases between them. This CDR3 comprises 16 residues. The CDR3 DNA sequence: TGCGCCAGCAGCTTGGGACCACAGGCCCCGAACACTGAAGCTTTCTTT. Its protein product is CASSLGPQAPNTEAFF.

The V and J genes are TRBV11-3 and TRBJ2-1; 10 positions agree with TRBD1. Germline trimming cut 5 bases from V and 9 bases from J; bases unmatched to any gene: 7. Germline V gives CDR1 SGHNT, CDR2 YENEEA. This CDR3 spans 14 amino acids. Written as DNA, the CDR3 is TGTGCCAGCAGCCCCGGGACAGGGGTGAGTGAGCAGTTCTTC. Translated, it gives CASSPGTGVSEQFF.

This chain connects TRBV27 to TRBJ2-1; no firm D call. Germline V gene lookup returns CDR1 MNHEY and CDR2 SMNVEV (reference sequence). Trimming removed 5 bases from V and 3 bases from J, with 14 bases in between. This CDR3 has 15 amino acids. CDR3 in DNA: TGTGCCAGCAGTCCGAATAGGCTTGTCTACAATGAGCAGTTCTTC. Residues: CASSPNRLVYNEQFF.

The CDR3 nucleotides are TGTGCCAGCAGCCAAATCGGGAGTTGGGAGACCCAGTACTTC. It codes for CASSQIGSWETQYF. V is TRBV14 and J is TRBJ2-5; D possibly corresponds to TRBD2 (6 bases). Germline V lookup: CDR1 SGHDN, CDR2 FVKESK. The CDR3 contains 14 residues. Between the trimmed V and J ends, which lost 2 bases and 5 bases, there was a span of 12 bases.

The chain recombines TRBV25-1 with TRBJ1-4, with 9 bases fitting TRBD1. CDR1 and CDR2 from the germline V gene are MGHDK and SYGVNS. The CDR3 runs 14 residues. The V and J ends lost 7 bases and 4 bases, in that order; junction bases with no gene match: 4. CDR3 loop: CASTRDRVNEKLFF. The CDR3 DNA follows: TGTGCCAGCACAAGGGACAGGGTTAATGAAAAACTGTTTTTT.

This clone was detected once. This chain links TRBV28 with TRBJ2-1, with 7 bases matching TRBD1. The CDR3 has 19 amino acids. Germline V gene lookup returns CDR1 MDHEN and CDR2 SYDVKM. V lost 3 bases, J lost 8 bases, and 22 bases stayed unmatched. The CDR3 region has the DNA TGTGCCAGCAGTTTGAGTCCTTCCATGGGACAGAGACTGAACGATGAGCAGTTCTTC. Translated, it gives CASSLSPSMGQRLNDEQFF.

The V gene is TRBV5-6, the J gene TRBJ1-1; D is perhaps TRBD1 (5 bases). The V gene lost 5 bases and the J gene lost 7 bases, with 18 bases spanning the gap. CDR1 SGHDT and CDR2 YYEEEE come from the germline V gene. The CDR3 loop spans 14 amino acids. The chain's CDR3 is CASRYTGSPFEAFF. Here the CDR3 DNA reads TGTGCCAGCAGATATACAGGATCCCCGTTTGAAGCTTTCTTT. Full variable domain (rest looked up from reference TRBV5-6 and TRBJ1-1): DAGVTQSPTHLIKTRGQQVTLRCSPKSGHDTVSWYQQALGQGPQFIFQYYEEEERQRGNFPDRFSGHQFPNYSSELNVNALLLGDSALYLCASRYTGSPFEAFFGQGTRLTVV.

The rearrangement links TRBV7-9 to TRBJ2-5; D might be TRBD1 (5 bases). The V end lost 5 bases, the J end lost 4 bases, and 17 bases lay between the germline ends. The germline gives CDR1 SEHNR, CDR2 FQNEAQ (reference sequence). The CDR3 length is 15 residues. This chain's CDR3 is CASSIQGAVRETQYF. The CDR3 bases are TGTGCCAGCAGCATACAAGGGGCTGTGAGAGAGACCCAGTACTTC.

Comment on this clone: Other DNA sequences within the sample encode an identical CDR3. J is TRBJ2-7 and V is TRBV5-1, with 10 bases that match TRBD2. The V gene's germline CDR1 is SGHRS and CDR2 YFSETQ. Germline trimming cut 3 bases from V and 3 bases from J; bases unmatched to any gene: 6. The CDR3 sequence is 15 residues long. CDR3 in amino acids: CASSSRLAGDYEQYF. The DNA for the CDR3 is TGCGCCAGCAGCTCCCGTCTAGCGGGAGACTACGAGCAGTACTTC.

The rearrangement uses TRBV28 and TRBJ2-1; no reliable D call. The germline V gene has CDR1 MDHEN and CDR2 SYDVKM. V was trimmed by 3 bases and J by 6 bases, leaving 9 bases between them. The CDR3 extends over 13 amino acids. The CDR3 DNA reads TGTGCCAGCAGTTTGGCTTGGGCCAATGAGCAGTTCTTC. It encodes CASSLAWANEQFF.

The CDR3 sequence: CASSLAGDTGELFF. CDR3 in DNA: TGTGCCAGCAGTCTAGCGGGAGACACCGGGGAGCTGTTTTTT. The chain combines TRBV6-5 with TRBJ2-2; 10 positions match TRBD2. The V segment lost 5 bases and the J segment 3 bases; nucleotides outside the gene matches: 0. The germline CDR1 and CDR2 sequences are MNHEY and SVGAGI. There are 14 residues in the CDR3.

The chain couples TRBV18 to TRBJ1-5; unclear D gene. CDR1 is KGHSH and CDR2 is LQKENI in the germline V gene. Trimming pared 5 bases from V and 7 bases from J, leaving 12 bases between. CDR3 size: 13 residues. The CDR3 reads CASSLDQEQPQHF. CDR3 nucleotide sequence: TGTGCCAGCTCATTGGACCAGGAGCAGCCCCAGCATTTT. Filled out from reference TRBV18 and TRBJ1-5, the complete variable domain reads NAGVMQNPRHLVRRRGQEARLRCSPMKGHSHVYWYRQLPEEGLKFMVYLQKENIIDESGMPKERFSAEFPKEGPSILRIQQVVRGDSAAYFCASSLDQEQPQHFGDGTRLSIL.

The rearrangement links TRBV6-5 to TRBJ1-2; the D is unclear. Germline V CDR1 and CDR2: MNHEY, SVGAGI. This CDR3 spans 10 amino acids. V shed 9 bases and J shed 7 bases, with 9 bases lying between them. In DNA form, the CDR3 reads TGTGCCAGTTTTGCGGGTGGCTACACCTTC. Residues: CASFAGGYTF.

CDR3 nucleotides: TGTGCCAGCAGTGATTTCACCGGGGAGCTGTTTTTT. Its protein product is CASSDFTGELFF. The chain recombines TRBV28 with TRBJ2-2; D is ambiguous. The germline V and J ends were trimmed by 5 bases and 4 bases, with 5 bases remaining between them. CDR3 length equals 12 residues. Germline V gives CDR1 MDHEN, CDR2 SYDVKM.

The CDR3 nucleotides are TGTGCCAGCAGTGGGGGACTCCAGGATGAGCAGTTCTTC. Translating gives CASSGGLQDEQFF. The chain employs TRBV6-1 and TRBJ2-1; D is possibly TRBD2 (6 bases). In germline, CDR1 is MNHNS, CDR2 SASEGT. Trimming took 4 bases from V and 8 from J, leaving 12 bases between them. The CDR3 covers 13 residues.

This rearrangement joins TRBV5-1 to TRBJ1-5; 9 bases line up with TRBD1. J was trimmed by 6 bases and V by 4 bases; bases with no gene match: 14. CDR3 size: 17 residues. In germline, CDR1 is SGHRS, CDR2 YFSETQ. As DNA, the CDR3 is TGCGCCAGCAGCCTGGAACCCGGGACAGGGATCGGTCAGCCCCAGCATTTT. It encodes CASSLEPGTGIGQPQHF.

The CDR3 is CASTGTSGKIPETQYF. The CDR3 DNA sequence: TGTGCCAGCACCGGGACTAGCGGGAAAATCCCAGAGACCCAGTACTTC. The chain employs TRBV13 and TRBJ2-5, with TRBD2 matching over 13 bases. CDR1 is PRHDT, CDR2 FYEKMQ, per germline (reference sequence). This CDR3 is 16 amino acids long. V gave up 7 bases and J gave up 4 bases; unmatched junction bases: 9.